The rows below give T cell receptor beta chains drawn from one sample of a study of regulatory T cells in long-lasting Graves disease. TCRdb re-called the multiplex PCR reads through MiXCR, storing one row per CDR3 protein. The top ten clones hold about 12% of a sample with about 220,000 distinct CDR3 sequences, roughly 19% of them seen once. The sample was also linked to a second study, of T cells in Graves' hyperthyroidism and ophthalmopathy.

The source material was peripheral blood mononuclear cells (PBMCs), sampled at new diagnosis, from a patient treated with antithyroid drugs. The origin of the receptors is a woman aged 30 to 39 with Graves disease. CDR3s include the opening cysteine and the closing phenylalanine or tryptophan. D genes are given only for firm matches. Size tells how often a clone was seen (once, few, many) or the class of an expanded clone, and some rows leave it out.

clone size | J gene | V gene | D gene | CDR3 DNA | CDR3 protein
many | TRBJ2-5 | TRBV18 | - | TGTGCCAGCAGCCCCCCCTCAGAGACCCAGTACTTC | CASSPPSETQYF
many | TRBJ1-1 | TRBV7-8 | TRBD1 | TGTGCCAGCAGCTTAGTCTCAGGGGGCACTGAAGCTTTCTTT | CASSLVSGGTEAFF
- | TRBJ2-4 | TRBV4-1 | - | TGCGCCAGCAGCCAAGTCGAGGGTATTCAGTACTTC | CASSQVEGIQYF
many | TRBJ2-7 | TRBV19 | TRBD2 | TGTGCCAGTAGTGGGATTAGCGGGATCGGACTATACGAGCAGTACTTC | CASSGISGIGLYEQYF
many | TRBJ1-1 | TRBV7-3 | - | TGTGCCAGCAGCTTAATGGCAGAGAACACTGAAGCTTTCTTT | CASSLMAENTEAFF
many | TRBJ2-3 | TRBV20-1 | - | TGCAGTGCTAGCCGCTCCACAGATACGCAGTATTTT | CSASRSTDTQYF
- | TRBJ1-2 | TRBV20-1 | TRBD1 | TGCAGTGCTATATGGGGGGACAGGGCTTTGGCGGGCTACACCTTC | CSAIWGDRALAGYTF
- | TRBJ1-5 | TRBV28 | - | TGTGCCAGCAGTCCGCAATTCCAGGGGAATCAGCCCCAGCATTTT | CASSPQFQGNQPQHF
many | TRBJ1-2 | TRBV12-3/TRBV12-4 | - | TGTGCCAGCAGTTTGGATCAGGGCCAAGGCTACACCTTC | CASSLDQGQGYTF
- | TRBJ1-6 | TRBV15 | - | TGTGCCACCAGCACCGTGATGGGGGGATCACCCCTCCACTTT | CATSTVMGGSPLHF
many | TRBJ2-7 | TRBV29-1 | - | TGCAGCGTTCTCGGGCCCTATAGCGACGAGCAGTACTTC | CSVLGPYSDEQYF
few | TRBJ2-2 | TRBV5-1 | TRBD2 | TGCGCCAGCAGCTTCCGGGGACTAGTGGGGGACACCGGGGAGCTGTTTTTT | CASSFRGLVGDTGELFF
many | TRBJ2-5 | TRBV2 | TRBD1 | TGTGCCAGCACTATCGACAGGGCCCAGGGGACCCAGTACTTC | CASTIDRAQGTQYF
- | TRBJ1-5 | TRBV12-3/TRBV12-4 | TRBD1 | TGTGCCAGCAATCCAGGGGGCGGCAATCAGCCCCAGCATTTT | CASNPGGGNQPQHF
many | TRBJ2-7 | TRBV3-1 | - | TGTGCCAGCAGCTCAATCTACGAGCAGTACTTC | CASSSIYEQYF
many | TRBJ2-5 | TRBV6-1 | TRBD2 | TGTGCCAGCAGTGGTCTAACTAGCGGGGGGTCGGAGACCCAGTACTTC | CASSGLTSGGSETQYF
many | TRBJ2-1 | TRBV14 | TRBD2 | TGTGCCAGCAGCCAAGATACTAGCGGGAGTGGACGGAATGAGCAGTTCTTC | CASSQDTSGSGRNEQFF
- | TRBJ1-2 | TRBV14 | - | TGTGCCAGCAGCCAAGGCGGGAAAGGGGGTGGCTACACCTTC | CASSQGGKGGGYTF
many | TRBJ1-4 | TRBV24-1 | - | TGTGCCACCAGTGATTCGGGTCGAATCTTGTTTTTT | CATSDSGRILFF
many | TRBJ2-1 | TRBV20-1 | - | TGCAGTGCTAGTCAGGGATTGCGGAATGAGCAGTTCTTC | CSASQGLRNEQFF
medium-sized | TRBJ2-3 | TRBV2 | TRBD1 | TGTGCCAGCACGGGACAGGGGGTCACAGATACGCAGTATTTT | CASTGQGVTDTQYF
many | TRBJ1-2 | TRBV5-1 | - | TGCGCCAGCAGCTTGGGGGCAGGGTCTAACTATGGCTACACCTTC | CASSLGAGSNYGYTF
many | TRBJ2-3 | TRBV3-1 | - | TGTGCCAGCAGCCTCCAAGAGTTAGCAGATACGCAGTATTTT | CASSLQELADTQYF
- | TRBJ2-3 | TRBV20-1 | TRBD2 | TGCAGTGCTCGACTAGCGGGGGTTGAGGATACGCAGTATTTT | CSARLAGVEDTQYF
many | TRBJ1-2 | TRBV5-1 | TRBD1 | TGCGCCAGCAGCCTCAGGGGGGGACGAGGCTACACCTTC | CASSLRGGRGYTF
- | TRBJ1-2 | TRBV4-1 | - | TGCGCCAGCAGCCACGAAAAAAAGGGAGATAGCTATGGCTACACCTTC | CASSHEKKGDSYGYTF
many | TRBJ1-2 | TRBV19 | TRBD1 | TGTGCCAGTAGACAGGGGGACTATGGCTACACCTTC | CASRQGDYGYTF
many | TRBJ2-5 | TRBV6-2/TRBV6-3 | - | TGTGCCAGCAGGGCGGGGTCCCAAAGAAGTTGGACCCAGTACTTC | CASRAGSQRSWTQYF